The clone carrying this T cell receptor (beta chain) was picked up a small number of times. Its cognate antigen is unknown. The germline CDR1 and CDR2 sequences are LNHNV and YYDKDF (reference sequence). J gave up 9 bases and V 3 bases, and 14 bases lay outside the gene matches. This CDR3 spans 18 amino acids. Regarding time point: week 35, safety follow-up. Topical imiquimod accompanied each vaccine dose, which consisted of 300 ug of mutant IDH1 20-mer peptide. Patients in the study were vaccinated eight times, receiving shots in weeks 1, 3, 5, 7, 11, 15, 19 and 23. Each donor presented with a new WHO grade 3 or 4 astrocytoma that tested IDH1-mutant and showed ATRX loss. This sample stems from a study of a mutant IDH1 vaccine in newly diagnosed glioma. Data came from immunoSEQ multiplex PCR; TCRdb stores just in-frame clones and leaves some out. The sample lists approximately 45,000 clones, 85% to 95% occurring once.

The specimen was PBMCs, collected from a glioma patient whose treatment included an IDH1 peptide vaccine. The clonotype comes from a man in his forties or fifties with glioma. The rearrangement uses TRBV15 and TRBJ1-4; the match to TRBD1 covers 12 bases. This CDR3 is CATSRAGTGGAQLQKLFF. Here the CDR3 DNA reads TGTGCCACCAGCAGGGCCGGGACAGGGGGCGCCCAACTTCAAAAACTGTTTTTT.